This T cell receptor beta chain was identified in a study of blood T cell repertoires in COVID-19. Study in general: Sites across the United States, Italy and Spain contributed samples from acute and convalescent COVID-19. Nucleic acid was either cDNA or gDNA, and it came from T cells, B-cell-depleted T cells, or PBMCs.

Recruited during active infection, patients (from Seattle) were subsequently followed longitudinally. The protocol was immunoSEQ multiplex PCR, while the TCRdb copy is restricted to in-frame clones and leaves out a portion. The repertoire consists of some 300,000 clones, with 80% to 90% occurring once and the leading ten covering approximately 6.5%. The V and J ends lost 5 bases and 6 bases, in that order; junction bases with no gene match: 3. The CDR3 sequence is 13 residues long. The germline V gene has CDR1 SGHTA and CDR2 FQGTGA. This TCR was sampled from a woman aged 45 to 65 with COVID-19, enrolled during active disease. Source material: peripheral blood. The chain carries TRBV7-3 and TRBJ2-1, with 8 bases matching TRBD2. CDR3 nucleotide sequence: TGTGCCAGCAGCGCACTAGCGGTCAATGAGCAGTTCTTC. Protein: CASSALAVNEQFF.